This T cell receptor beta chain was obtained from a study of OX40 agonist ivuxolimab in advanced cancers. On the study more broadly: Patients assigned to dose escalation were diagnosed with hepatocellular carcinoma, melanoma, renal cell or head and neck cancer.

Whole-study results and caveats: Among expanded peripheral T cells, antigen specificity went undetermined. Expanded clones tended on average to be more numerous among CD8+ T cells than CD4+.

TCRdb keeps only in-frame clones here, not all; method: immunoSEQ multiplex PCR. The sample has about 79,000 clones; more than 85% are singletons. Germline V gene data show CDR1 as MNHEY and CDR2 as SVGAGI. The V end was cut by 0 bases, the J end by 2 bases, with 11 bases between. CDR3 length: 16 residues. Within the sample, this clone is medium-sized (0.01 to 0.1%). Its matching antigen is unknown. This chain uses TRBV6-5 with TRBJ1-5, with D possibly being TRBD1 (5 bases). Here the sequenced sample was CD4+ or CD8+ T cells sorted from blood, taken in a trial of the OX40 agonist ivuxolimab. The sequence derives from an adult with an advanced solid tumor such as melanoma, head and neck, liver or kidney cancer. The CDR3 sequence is CASSYSGAGGNQPQHF. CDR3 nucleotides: TGTGCCAGCAGTTACTCAGGGGCTGGTGGCAATCAGCCCCAGCATTTT.